This T cell receptor beta chain was captured by sequencing in a study of metastatic and nonmetastatic thyroid tumors. CDR1 and CDR2 (germline): LNHDA, SQIVND (reference sequence). V gave up 0 bases and J gave up 7 bases, with 9 bases separating them. The CDR3 length is 14 residues. No patient received treatment before thyroid surgery. TCRdb reassembled clones from the PCR reads with MiXCR. The sample contains 36,000 or so clones, around a third of which appear only once. This TCR derives from a female donor with papillary thyroid cancer or a benign thyroid nodule (not recorded which). Some clones in this sample may be carry-over from other donors' samples. The sample consisted of tumor tissue. V is TRBV19 and J is TRBJ2-2; a possible D gene is TRBD1 (5 bases). The CDR3 DNA sequence: TGTGCCAGTAGTATAGATCCCCAGGGCGGGGAGCTGTTTTTT. Translation gives CASSIDPQGGELFF.